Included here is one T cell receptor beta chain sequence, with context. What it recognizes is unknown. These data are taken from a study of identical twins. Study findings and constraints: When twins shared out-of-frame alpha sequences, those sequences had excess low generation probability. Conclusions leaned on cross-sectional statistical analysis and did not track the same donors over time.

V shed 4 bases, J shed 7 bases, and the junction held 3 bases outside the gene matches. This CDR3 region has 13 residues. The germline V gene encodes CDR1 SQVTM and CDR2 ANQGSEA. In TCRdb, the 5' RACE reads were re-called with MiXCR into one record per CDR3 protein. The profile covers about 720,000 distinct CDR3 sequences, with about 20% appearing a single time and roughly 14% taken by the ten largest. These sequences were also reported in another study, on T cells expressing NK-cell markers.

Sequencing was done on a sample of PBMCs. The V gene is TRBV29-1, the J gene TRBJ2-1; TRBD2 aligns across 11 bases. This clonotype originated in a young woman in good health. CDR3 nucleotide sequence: TGCAGCGTTGTTTCTAGCGGGGGGAATGAGCAGTTCTTC. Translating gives CSVVSSGGNEQFF.